This T cell receptor beta chain comes out of a study of identical twins. This CDR3 comprises 15 residues. Germline V CDR1 and CDR2: SGHVS, FQNEAQ. Deletions cut 4 bases from V and 3 bases from J, with 15 bases between. MiXCR, run by TCRdb on the 5' RACE reads, gives a single entry per CDR3 protein. This table has about 340,000 distinct CDR3 sequences, roughly 12% appearing once. In addition, the sample was reused for a study of yellow fever vaccine responses in identical twins.

The chain recombines TRBV7-8 with TRBJ1-1; tentative D call: TRBD1 (5 bases). Input material: CD8+ T cells sorted from blood. The TCR originated in a woman aged 18-35 years in good health. CDR3 protein: CASSSDQGRDTEAFF. In DNA, the CDR3 is TGTGCCAGCAGCTCCGACCAGGGACGTGACACTGAAGCTTTCTTT.